What follows is one T cell receptor (beta chain) and its context. Its specificity is not known. The PCR contained 60 Vbeta and 13 Jbeta primers. Using immunoSEQ multiplex PCR, the repertoire was profiled, and TCRdb retains in-frame clones only, with some absent. The table lists 60,000 to 65,000 clones, with around 3.6% in the top ten. This sample is part of a study of cytomegalovirus exposure and HLA in healthy donors. Study in general: About 85 million unique TCR sequences came from HLA-typed donors in an early release.

Study-level results: In a later analysis, TCR beta V- and J-gene trimming showed a link to a missense DCLRE1C variant. At a 0.05 false discovery rate, a later analysis found some 18,000 TCR beta sequences to be associated with HLA alleles.

V was clipped by 4 bases and J by 7 bases, with 19 bases between them. Germline-derived CDR1 and CDR2 are MGHRA and YSYEKL. The CDR3 is 16 residues long. This TCR derives from a woman younger than 35 in good health and CMV-seronegative. The chain employs TRBV4-1 and TRBJ1-4, with a possible D match to TRBD1 (6 bases). The sequenced sample consisted of PBMCs. CDR3 in amino acids: CASSRTPGGGAEKLFF. The CDR3 DNA reads as TGCGCCAGCAGCCGAACTCCGGGAGGGGGGGCTGAAAAACTGTTTTTT.